Listed below are T cell receptor beta chains from one sample, sequenced in a study of early stage breast cancer tumors. Clones were read by immunoSEQ multiplex PCR, and TCRdb kept only the in-frame ones, dropping some. The data show fewer than 50,000 clones, around two thirds seen once. Sequenced: blood. All receptors derive from a person aged 50 to 59 with breast cancer. The CDR3 runs from the conserved cysteine through the conserved F or W. A D gene is named only where the DNA matches it firmly. The size field is filled for only some rows; it gives once, few, many or a size class.

clone_size,j_call,d_call,v_call,cdr3_aa,cdr3_nt
NA,TRBJ2-3,TRBD2,TRBV9,CASSWGGSTDTQYF,TGTGCCAGCAGCTGGGGGGGTAGCACAGATACGCAGTATTTT
NA,TRBJ2-7,TRBD2,TRBV11-2,CASSLGLAGGEQYF,TGTGCCAGCAGCTTAGGACTAGCGGGAGGTGAGCAGTACTTC
once,TRBJ1-1,NA,TRBV12-2,CASRPRGMEDTEAFF,TGTGCAAGTCGCCCCCGGGGGATGGAGGACACTGAAGCTTTCTTT
NA,TRBJ2-7,TRBD2,TRBV6-5,CASTSRGGTYYEQYF,TGTGCCAGCACCAGCCGGGGGGGGACGTATTACGAGCAGTACTTC
NA,TRBJ1-2,NA,TRBV6-6,CASSRPQRGGTYGYTF,TGTGCCAGCAGTAGACCCCAAAGGGGGGGGACCTATGGCTACACCTTC
NA,TRBJ2-5,NA,TRBV5-6,CASSLYSETQYF,TGTGCCAGCAGCTTGTATTCCGAGACCCAGTACTTC
NA,TRBJ2-5,NA,TRBV5-1,CASSLQRQEETQYF,TGCGCCAGCAGCTTACAGAGACAGGAAGAGACCCAGTACTTC
NA,TRBJ1-2,TRBD1,TRBV18,CASSPTRTGDFYGYTF,TGTGCCAGCTCACCTACCCGGACAGGTGACTTCTATGGCTACACCTTC
NA,TRBJ2-7,TRBD2,TRBV5-6,CASSLPGLAGYEQYF,TGTGCCAGCAGCTTGCCCGGACTAGCGGGCTACGAGCAGTACTTC
once,TRBJ2-1,NA,TRBV11-2,CASSLVANEQFF,TGTGCCAGCAGCTTAGTAGCAAATGAGCAGTTCTTC
once,TRBJ2-1,TRBD2,TRBV6-5,CASRAGGAHNEQFF,TGTGCCAGCCGGGCGGGGGGGGCCCACAATGAGCAGTTCTTC
few,TRBJ1-2,NA,TRBV29-1,CSVEAQDRNGYTF,TGCAGCGTTGAGGCCCAGGACAGAAATGGCTACACCTTC
NA,TRBJ2-1,TRBD1,TRBV5-1,CASSDRGVRQGGEQFF,TGCGCCAGCAGCGACAGGGGGGTGAGGCAAGGAGGGGAGCAGTTCTTC
NA,TRBJ2-3,NA,TRBV5-6,CASSPPRGDTDTQYF,TGTGCCAGCAGCCCGCCGCGGGGAGACACAGATACGCAGTATTTT
once,TRBJ1-2,TRBD1,TRBV11-2,CASRSERTGVHYGYTF,TGTGCCAGCAGATCAGAGAGGACAGGGGTTCACTATGGCTACACCTTC
NA,TRBJ2-3,TRBD2,TRBV7-2,CASSLSELAGVGDTQYF,TGTGCCAGCAGCTTATCGGAACTAGCGGGAGTCGGAGATACGCAGTATTTT
NA,TRBJ1-2,NA,TRBV9,CASSVDSRDYGYTF,TGTGCCAGCAGCGTAGACAGTCGAGACTATGGCTACACCTTC
NA,TRBJ1-2,TRBD1,TRBV7-2,CASSAREGAQYGYTF,TGTGCCAGCAGCGCGCGGGAGGGGGCGCAGTATGGCTACACCTTC
NA,TRBJ2-7,NA,TRBV21-1,CATVGLTGGHEQYF,TGTGCCACCGTGGGCCTGACAGGGGGCCACGAGCAGTACTTC
few,TRBJ1-5,NA,TRBV5-1,CASSGGLNQPQHF,TGCGCCAGCAGCGGGGGACTCAATCAGCCCCAGCATTTT
NA,TRBJ2-5,TRBD1,TRBV11-3,CASSRDRRETQYF,TGTGCCAGCAGCCGGGACAGGAGGGAGACCCAGTACTTC
few,TRBJ1-5,NA,TRBV16,CASSSPNQPQHF,TGTGCCAGCAGCTCACCTAACCAGCCCCAGCATTTT
NA,TRBJ2-7,NA,TRBV4-1,CASSHPRADTYEQYF,TGCGCCAGCAGCCACCCCCGCGCGGATACCTACGAGCAGTACTTC
NA,TRBJ1-4,NA,TRBV5-1,CASSPAFQGDEKLFF,TGCGCCAGCAGCCCCGCGTTTCAGGGTGATGAAAAACTGTTTTTT
NA,TRBJ2-2,TRBD1,TRBV14,CASSQGQGLNTGELFF,TGTGCCAGCAGCCAAGGACAGGGGTTAAACACCGGGGAGCTGTTTTTT
NA,TRBJ2-7,TRBD2,TRBV29-1,CSVGLAGGRSEQYF,TGCAGCGTTGGACTAGCGGGAGGTCGATCCGAGCAGTACTTC
NA,TRBJ1-5,TRBD1,TRBV12-5,CASGLVLGGGRQPQHF,TGTGCTAGTGGTTTGGTACTAGGGGGCGGTCGGCAGCCCCAGCATTTT
NA,TRBJ2-1,NA,TRBV29-1,CSVPIIRAGYNEQFF,TGCAGCGTACCCATCATACGGGCGGGCTACAATGAGCAGTTCTTC
NA,TRBJ2-5,NA,TRBV20-1,CSANPQETQYF,TGCAGTGCTAACCCTCAGGAGACCCAGTACTTC
few,TRBJ1-1,TRBD1,TRBV29-1,CSVVDRGTEAFF,TGCAGCGTTGTCGACAGGGGCACTGAAGCTTTCTTT
many,TRBJ2-2,TRBD2,TRBV7-6,CASSSSGNTGELFF,TGTGCCAGCAGCTCTAGCGGGAACACCGGGGAGCTGTTTTTT
NA,TRBJ2-5,TRBD2,TRBV5-1,CASSWTSQETQYF,TGCGCCAGCAGCTGGACTAGCCAAGAGACCCAGTACTTC
NA,TRBJ1-6,NA,TRBV30,CAWRAVGGPSSYNSPLHF,TGTGCCTGGAGGGCAGTAGGAGGGCCTAGCTCCTATAATTCACCCCTCCACTTT
NA,TRBJ2-3,NA,TRBV9,CASRDFLATDTDTQYF,TGTGCCAGCAGGGATTTTCTAGCGACTGACACAGATACGCAGTATTTT
once,TRBJ1-3,NA,TRBV25-1,CASGGLGNTIYF,TGTGCCAGCGGGGGGTTAGGAAACACCATATATTTT
NA,TRBJ2-3,TRBD2,TRBV10-3,CAISGLAGTDTQYF,TGTGCCATCAGTGGACTAGCGGGCACAGATACGCAGTATTTT
once,TRBJ2-5,TRBD2,TRBV9,CASSPRGLAGETQYF,TGTGCCAGCAGCCCCAGAGGTCTAGCGGGGGAGACCCAGTACTTC
once,TRBJ2-1,TRBD2,TRBV5-1,CASSQTSGSSYNEQFF,TGCGCCAGCAGTCAGACCAGCGGGAGCTCCTACAATGAGCAGTTCTTC
few,TRBJ1-5,NA,TRBV30,CAWSVQGGSQPQHF,TGTGCCTGGAGTGTACAGGGAGGGAGTCAGCCCCAGCATTTT
NA,TRBJ1-2,NA,TRBV19,CASSIWAGADNYGYTF,TGTGCCAGTAGTATATGGGCGGGGGCGGACAACTATGGCTACACCTTC
few,TRBJ1-5,NA,TRBV2,CASRPGLLGNQPQHF,TGTGCCAGCAGGCCAGGCCTCCTGGGCAATCAGCCCCAGCATTTT
once,TRBJ1-2,TRBD1,TRBV7-6,CASSLLGTGGRDDGYTF,TGTGCCAGCAGCTTATTGGGGACAGGGGGAAGAGATGATGGCTACACCTTC
few,TRBJ1-6,NA,TRBV27,CASSSTVINSPLHF,TGTGCCAGCAGTTCGACAGTGATCAATTCACCCCTCCACTTT
NA,TRBJ2-3,NA,TRBV5-1,CASSLDRVGADTQYF,TGCGCCAGCAGCTTGGACAGGGTTGGGGCAGATACGCAGTATTTT
NA,TRBJ1-5,TRBD1,TRBV27,CASSLDRTRQPQHF,TGTGCCAGCAGTTTGGACAGGACCAGGCAGCCCCAGCATTTT
NA,TRBJ2-7,TRBD2,TRBV25-1,CASSVGTNGRAALKEQYF,TGTGCCAGCAGTGTCGGGACTAACGGGAGGGCCGCCCTTAAGGAGCAGTACTTC
few,TRBJ2-7,TRBD2,TRBV7-6,CASSNPSGSFEQYF,TGTGCCAGCAGCAATCCGAGCGGGAGTTTCGAGCAGTACTTC
NA,TRBJ1-1,NA,TRBV6-5,CASSYGGSEAFF,TGTGCCAGCAGTTACGGCGGTTCTGAAGCTTTCTTT
NA,TRBJ2-6,NA,TRBV9,CASSVGGFGANVLTF,TGTGCCAGCAGCGTAGGAGGGTTTGGGGCCAACGTCCTGACTTTC
once,TRBJ2-5,NA,TRBV12-2,CASRLGQLGETQYF,TGTGCAAGTCGCTTGGGGCAGTTGGGGGAGACCCAGTACTTC